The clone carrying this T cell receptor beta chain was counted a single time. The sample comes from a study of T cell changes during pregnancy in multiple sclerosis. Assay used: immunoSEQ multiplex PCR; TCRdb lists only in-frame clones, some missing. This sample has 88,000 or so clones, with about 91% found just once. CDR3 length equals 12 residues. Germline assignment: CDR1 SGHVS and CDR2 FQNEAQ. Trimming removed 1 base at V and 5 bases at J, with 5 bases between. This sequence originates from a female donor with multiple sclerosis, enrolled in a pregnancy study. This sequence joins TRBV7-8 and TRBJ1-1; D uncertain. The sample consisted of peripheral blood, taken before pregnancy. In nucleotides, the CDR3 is TGTGCCAGCAGCTTAGACAGTACTGAAGCTTTCTTT. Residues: CASSLDSTEAFF. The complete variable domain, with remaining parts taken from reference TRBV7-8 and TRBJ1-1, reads GAGVSQSPRYKVAKRGQDVALRCDPISGHVSLFWYQQALGQGPEFLTYFQNEAQLDKSGLPSDRFFAERPEGSVSTLKIQRTQQEDSAVYLCASSLDSTEAFFGQGTRLTVV.